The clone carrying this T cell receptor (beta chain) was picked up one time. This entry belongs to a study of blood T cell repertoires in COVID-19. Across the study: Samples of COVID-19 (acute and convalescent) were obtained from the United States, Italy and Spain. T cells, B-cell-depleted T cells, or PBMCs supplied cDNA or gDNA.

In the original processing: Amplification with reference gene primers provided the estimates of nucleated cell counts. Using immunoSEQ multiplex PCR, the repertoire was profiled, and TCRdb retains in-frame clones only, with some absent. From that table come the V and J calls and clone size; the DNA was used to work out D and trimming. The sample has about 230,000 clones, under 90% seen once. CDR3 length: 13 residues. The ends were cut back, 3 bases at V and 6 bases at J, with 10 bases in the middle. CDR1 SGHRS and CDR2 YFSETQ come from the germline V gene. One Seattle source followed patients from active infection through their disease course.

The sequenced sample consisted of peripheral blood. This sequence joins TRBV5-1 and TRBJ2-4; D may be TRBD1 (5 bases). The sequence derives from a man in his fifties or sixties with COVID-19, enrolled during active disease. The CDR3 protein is CASSSRQGNIQYF. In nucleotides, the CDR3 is TGCGCCAGCAGCTCCCGCCAGGGAAACATTCAGTACTTC.